This TCR beta chain originates from a study of T cells in Graves' hyperthyroidism and ophthalmopathy (dated by TCRdb to 2018 to 2020). Background on the whole study: Peripheral blood was collected at initial diagnosis, before any treatment. Once sampling was done, hyperthyroidism patients were given methimazole at a starting dose of 30 mg daily, whereas ophthalmopathy patients were given high-dose intravenous methylprednisolone. TCR Vbeta CDR3 sequencing of 135 peripheral blood samples (around 45 ophthalmopathy, 75 to 80 hyperthyroidism and approximately 17 progressor patients) is reported in the paper. Prospective prediction of ophthalmopathy was tested in an independent validation cohort of approximately 18 hyperthyroidism patients and 15 to 17 patients who later progressed to ophthalmopathy. The roughly 90 discovery patients were divided at random into training and test sets in a 7:3 ratio. To identify TCR V-J signatures that set the groups apart, the researchers used a discovery cohort of 100 patients, made up of roughly 40 with Graves' ophthalmopathy and 55 to 65 with stable Graves' hyperthyroidism. The study also compared thyroid tissue and blood T-cell repertoires from five or six Graves' hyperthyroidism patients.

Taken from cysteine to phenylalanine, the CDR3 has 16 residues. This entry keeps only the CDR3 DNA: 48 bases, framed from base 1. From a lookup of the germline V gene, CDR1 and CDR2 are ENHRY and SYGVKD. TCR beta CDR3 regions were amplified from RNA transcripts. For the first round of RT-PCR on the TCR CDR3, the HTBI primer set was used together with the Qiagen OneStep RT-PCR kit. The libraries were constructed in a second round of multiplex PCR and then size-selected and purified. The libraries were sequenced on an Illumina HiSeq2000 using paired-end 100 bp reads. In the source study's methods: Raw data were processed with SOAPnuke, discarding reads with adapters, uncalled bases, mean Phred below 15, or no exact constant-primer or identifier match. High-quality paired reads were merged using COPE v1.2.5, and each unique nucleotide sequence was defined as a clonotype. Clonotypes were aligned to IMGT TRBV, TRBD and TRBJ reference segments using MiTCR v1.1. The analysis included only V-J combinations with a frequency above 0.0001, which together covered around 99% of the repertoires. The TCS score was defined as F50 (clonal expansion) divided by E x V (chaos), with BLOSUM62-based TCRdist calculated between CDR3 peptides within each V-J. Welch's t-statistics and random forest reduced fewer than 600 V-J features to 13, which were used in a naive Bayes classifier (R e1071). The similarity between thyroid and blood repertoires was quantified using the Morisita-Horn index. TCRdb ran its own pipeline on the public reads, namely fastp trimming at Q25 and MiXCR clone calling, and kept in-frame beta chains. All rows with the same CDR3 protein become a single entry with the most common DNA and genes. TCRdb's processing, not the study's, gives the V and J calls here. The table for this sample lists roughly 800,000 distinct CDR3 sequences; 38% of them were counted only once. Clones ranked in the top ten supply about 9% of the sample.

Stable Graves' hyperthyroidism was defined as the absence of progression to ophthalmopathy over 18 months of follow-up. Hyperthyroidism patients were aged 18 to 65 years and newly diagnosed, with disease duration of less than 2 months. Exclusion was applied to patients with uncontrolled infections, other autoimmune diseases, pregnancy or lactation. Clinical symptoms, serum thyroxine and TRAb, thyroid ultrasound, and orbital computed tomography formed the basis for the diagnoses. Ficoll-Paque density gradient centrifugation was used to isolate PBMCs from about 10 ml of fresh peripheral blood. Total RNA was extracted using Trizol reagent, and RNA quality was assessed on an Agilent 2100 Bioanalyzer. Notes on this clonotype: The antigen it recognizes is unknown. A read error may account for a junction end that differs from germline.

The paper's findings and limits, for the study overall: Sample size was not statistically predetermined, and investigators were not blinded to group allocation. In cross-validation, a model built on a 13 V-J signature told ophthalmopathy apart from stable hyperthyroidism with under 90% sensitivity and approximately 84% specificity, and in testing the same model reached 80%/75%. In validation, the model predicted progression to ophthalmopathy a median of around six months before onset, with roughly 68% sensitivity and about 75% specificity. Blood samples also contained most of the expanded thyroid clonotypes (frequency above 0.001), which suggests that blood repertoires may reflect thyroid immune responses.

This receptor chain uses TRBV10-3 and TRBJ1-6; possibly the D gene is TRBD1, per 5 matching bases. This sequence originates from a man younger than 35 with Graves' hyperthyroidism. The sequencing sample was made of blood. The encoded CDR3 is CASSYSSGTFNSPLHF. The sequence in DNA is TGTGCCAGCAGTTACTCGTCCGGGACTTTCAATTCACCCCTCCACTTT.